This T cell receptor beta chain was observed in a study of beta chain features in type 1 diabetes. Researchers reported sorting CD4+ naive, central memory, regulatory and stem cell-like memory cells via CD45RO/CCR7/CD25/CD127/CD95/CD27. Only a few counts were recorded for this clone. Losses at the gene ends were 3 bases for V and 0 bases for J; bases not matched to a gene: 11. This CDR3 is built from 18 residues. Germline V gene data show CDR1 as MDHEN and CDR2 as SYDVKM. Every isolated RNA sample was fully reverse transcribed, so sequencing captured expressed TCRB transcripts. Assay used: immunoSEQ multiplex PCR; TCRdb lists only in-frame clones, some missing. The sample shows 900,000 or so clones, under 20% of them seen only once.

Sequencing input: naive CD4+ T cells from blood. The receptor comes from a woman under 30 in good health. J is TRBJ2-1 and V is TRBV28; TRBD1 matches at 7 bases. The CDR3 here is CASSFPSPTGSSYNEQFF. DNA of the CDR3: TGTGCCAGCAGTTTCCCCTCCCCGACAGGGAGCTCCTACAATGAGCAGTTCTTC.